This TCR beta chain appears in the sequencing data of a study of long-term antiretroviral therapy in people with HIV. Study-wide results and limits: The clones with expansion before ART were dominant in the repertoire at all time points. Diversity rose after ART but stayed below transplant donor controls.

Researchers ran immunoSEQ v3.0 at survey level. Data came from immunoSEQ multiplex PCR; TCRdb stores just in-frame clones and leaves some out. The table has around 26,000 clones, approximately 80% seen once; the top ten hold about 2.4%. For this clone: No antigen is known for it.

Participants who had HIV were, without exception, treated in the United States. The length of the CDR3 is 14 residues. CDR1 SGHNT and CDR2 YENEEA come from the germline V gene. V lost 6 bases and J 5 bases, leaving 16 bases between the germline ends. The chain has TRBV11-3 and TRBJ1-1; D is perhaps TRBD1 (5 bases). The sequence was obtained from a man aged 50 or older with HIV. The source was unsorted PBMCs, collected 3 years after starting antiretroviral therapy. CDR3 residues: CASRSNQGRTEAFF. In DNA form, the CDR3 reads TGTGCCAGCAGGTCCAACCAGGGAAGAACTGAAGCTTTCTTT.